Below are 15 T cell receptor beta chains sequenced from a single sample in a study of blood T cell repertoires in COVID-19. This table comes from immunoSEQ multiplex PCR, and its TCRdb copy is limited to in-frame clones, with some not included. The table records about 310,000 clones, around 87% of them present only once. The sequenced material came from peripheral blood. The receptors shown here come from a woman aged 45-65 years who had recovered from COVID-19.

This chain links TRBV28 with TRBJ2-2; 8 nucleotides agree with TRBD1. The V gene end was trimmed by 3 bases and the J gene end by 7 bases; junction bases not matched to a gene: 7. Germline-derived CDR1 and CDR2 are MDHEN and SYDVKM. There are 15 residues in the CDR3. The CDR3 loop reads CASSFWTGRNGELFF. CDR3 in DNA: TGTGCCAGCAGTTTCTGGACAGGGCGTAACGGGGAGCTGTTTTTT.

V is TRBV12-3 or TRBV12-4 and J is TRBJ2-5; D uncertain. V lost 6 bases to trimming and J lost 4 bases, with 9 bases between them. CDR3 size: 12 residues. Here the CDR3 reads CASSPIGETQYF. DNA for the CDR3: TGTGCCAGCAGCCCAATCGGAGAGACCCAGTACTTC.

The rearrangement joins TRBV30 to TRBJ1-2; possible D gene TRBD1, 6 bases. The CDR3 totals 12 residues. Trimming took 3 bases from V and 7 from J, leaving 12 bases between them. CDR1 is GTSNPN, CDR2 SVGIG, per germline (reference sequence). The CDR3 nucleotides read TGTGCCTGGAGAAATACAGGGCCTGGCTACACCTTC. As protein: CAWRNTGPGYTF.

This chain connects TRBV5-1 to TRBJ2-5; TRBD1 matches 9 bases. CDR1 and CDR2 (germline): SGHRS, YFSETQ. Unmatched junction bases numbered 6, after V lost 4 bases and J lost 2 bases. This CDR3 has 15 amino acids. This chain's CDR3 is CASSARTGDQETQYF. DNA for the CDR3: TGCGCCAGCAGCGCCCGGACAGGGGATCAAGAGACCCAGTACTTC.

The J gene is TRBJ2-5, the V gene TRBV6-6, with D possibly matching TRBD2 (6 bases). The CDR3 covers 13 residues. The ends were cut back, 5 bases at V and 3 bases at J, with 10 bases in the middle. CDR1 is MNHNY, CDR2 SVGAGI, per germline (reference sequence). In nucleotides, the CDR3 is TGTGCCAGCAGTCAACCGGGGGAAGAGACCCAGTACTTC. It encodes CASSQPGEETQYF.

CDR3 nucleotides: TGTGCCAGCAGTGAAGCGCGGGGGGGGAGTCAGCCCCAGCATTTT. Translating it yields CASSEARGGSQPQHF. V and J are TRBV6-1 and TRBJ1-5; the D gene is possibly TRBD1 (5 bases). Germline CDR1 reads MNHNS; CDR2 reads SASEGT. The V end was cut by 0 bases, the J end by 6 bases, with 12 bases between. The CDR3 spans 15 residues.

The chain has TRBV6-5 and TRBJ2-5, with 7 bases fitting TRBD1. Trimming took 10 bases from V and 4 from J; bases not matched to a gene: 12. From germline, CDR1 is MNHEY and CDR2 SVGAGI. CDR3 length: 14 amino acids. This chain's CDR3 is CATRLEAGGETQYF. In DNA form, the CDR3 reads TGTGCCACCCGACTCGAGGCAGGGGGAGAGACCCAGTACTTC.

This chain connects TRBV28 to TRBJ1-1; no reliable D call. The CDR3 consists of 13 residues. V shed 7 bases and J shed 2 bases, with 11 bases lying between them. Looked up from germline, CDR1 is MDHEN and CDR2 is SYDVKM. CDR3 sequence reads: CASKTGVNTEAFF. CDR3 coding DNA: TGTGCCAGCAAAACCGGGGTTAACACTGAAGCTTTCTTT. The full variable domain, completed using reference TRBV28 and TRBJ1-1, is DVKVTQSSRYLVKRTGEKVFLECVQDMDHENMFWYRQDPGLGLRLIYFSYDVKMKEKGDIPEGYSVSREKKERFSLILESASTNQTSMYLCASKTGVNTEAFFGQGTRLTVV.

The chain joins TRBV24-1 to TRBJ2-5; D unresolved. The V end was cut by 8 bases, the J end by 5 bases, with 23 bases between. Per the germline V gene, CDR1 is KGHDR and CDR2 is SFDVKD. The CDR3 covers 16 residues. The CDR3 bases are TGTGCCACCACTACACCCCCCAGGCAGTATCAGGAGACCCAGTACTTC. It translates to CATTTPPRQYQETQYF.

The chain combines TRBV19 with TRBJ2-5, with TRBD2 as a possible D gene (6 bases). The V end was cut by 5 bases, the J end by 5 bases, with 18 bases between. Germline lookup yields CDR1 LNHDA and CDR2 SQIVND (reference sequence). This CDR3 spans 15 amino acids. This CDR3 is CASSAPGLALETQYF. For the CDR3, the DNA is TGTGCCAGTAGTGCTCCGGGACTGGCGTTGGAGACCCAGTACTTC. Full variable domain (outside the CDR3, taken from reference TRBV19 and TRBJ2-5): DGGITQSPKYLFRKEGQNVTLSCEQNLNHDAMYWYRQDPGQGLRLIYYSQIVNDFQKGDIAEGYSVSREKKESFPLTVTSAQKNPTAFYLCASSAPGLALETQYFGPGTRLLVL.

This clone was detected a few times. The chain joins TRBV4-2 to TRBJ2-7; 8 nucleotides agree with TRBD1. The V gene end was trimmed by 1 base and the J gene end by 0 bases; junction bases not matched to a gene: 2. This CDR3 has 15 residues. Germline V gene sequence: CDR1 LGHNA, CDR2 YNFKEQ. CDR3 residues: CASSQATGGSYEQYF. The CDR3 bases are TGTGCCAGCAGCCAAGCTACAGGGGGCTCCTACGAGCAGTACTTC.

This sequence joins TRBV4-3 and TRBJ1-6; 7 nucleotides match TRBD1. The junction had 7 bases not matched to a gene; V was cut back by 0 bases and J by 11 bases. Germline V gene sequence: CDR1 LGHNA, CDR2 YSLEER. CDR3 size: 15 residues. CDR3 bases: TGCGCCAGCAGCCAAGAAAGACAGGGACGAGCACCCCTCCACTTT. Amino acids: CASSQERQGRAPLHF.

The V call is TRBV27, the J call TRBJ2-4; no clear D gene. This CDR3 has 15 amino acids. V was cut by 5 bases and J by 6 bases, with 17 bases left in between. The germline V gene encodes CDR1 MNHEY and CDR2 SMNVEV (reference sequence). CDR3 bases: TGTGCCAGCAGTCCCCAAACGACACCAACAAACATTCAGTACTTC. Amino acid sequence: CASSPQTTPTNIQYF.

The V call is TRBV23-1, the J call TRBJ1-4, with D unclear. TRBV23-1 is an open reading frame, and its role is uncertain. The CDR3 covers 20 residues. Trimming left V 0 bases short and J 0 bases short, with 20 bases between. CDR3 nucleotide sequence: TGCGCCAGCAGTCAATCAGTGCTGTGGCGGATCTGTGCAACTAATGAAAAACTGTTTTTT. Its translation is CASSQSVLWRICATNEKLFF.

The CDR3 protein is CASSLTRVTDTQYF. The CDR3 DNA is TGTGCCAGCAGCTTAACGCGGGTCACAGATACGCAGTATTTT. The J gene is TRBJ2-3, the V gene TRBV7-2; the D gene is possibly TRBD2 (5 bases). The CDR3 covers 14 residues. Germline loops: CDR1 SGHTA, CDR2 FQGNSA. V lost 2 bases to trimming and J lost 2 bases, with 8 bases between them.